Listed below are T cell receptor beta chains from one sample, sequenced in a study of blood T cells in healthy people across ages. Via MiXCR, TCRdb re-called the 5' RACE reads, giving one row per CDR3 protein. The table includes about 1,600,000 distinct CDR3 sequences, 42% detected once. The sequenced sample was blood. The receptors were gathered from a woman aged 18-29 years in good health. CDR3s include the opening cysteine and the closing phenylalanine or tryptophan. Fields, in order: V gene, CDR3 length, clone size, CDR3 protein. Clone sizes are given selectively: once, few, many, or a class where the clone is expanded.

>TRBV5-1|14|-
CASSWMGLNEKLFF
>TRBV12-3/TRBV12-4|17|-
CASSSPRQGEGKNIQYF
>TRBV20-1|11|few
CRTGRNEKLFF
>TRBV2|15|few
CASSETAGPAYEQYF
>TRBV9|15|few
CASSSGGRSINEQFF
>TRBV29-1|16|-
CSVAPLAGGNTDTQYF
>TRBV6-5|14|-
CASKGGGKNNEQYF
>TRBV9|12|-
CASSFLENEQFF
>TRBV18|19|-
CASSPFSQGPTSGNRPQHF
>TRBV7-3|15|few
CASSPDRDPNTEAFF
>TRBV28|14|-
CASSNGPSHNEQFF
>TRBV28|14|few
CASSGRPTNSPLHF
>TRBV30|14|-
CAWSTSGVYNEQFF
>TRBV4-1|13|many
CASSQVADYEQYF
>TRBV12-3/TRBV12-4|17|few
CASSLQRVSGGTDTQYF
>TRBV6-5|11|few
CATYDLTEAFF
>TRBV20-1|13|few
CSAREGSGDTQYF
>TRBV20-1|14|-
CSWASDREVYGYTF
>TRBV20-1|14|-
CSASSTGIAGTQFF
>TRBV9|14|-
CASSRPRTNNEQFF
>TRBV20-1|14|once
CRPTSSGGHNEQYF
>TRBV6-5|16|few
CASSYATGTGVYEQYF
>TRBV4-1|15|few
CASSQAPEGFDEQYF
>TRBV6-1|15|few
CASSEAWQGLVEQYF
>TRBV5-1|13|many
CASSAASQETQYF
>TRBV6-6|16|-
CASSWSLEQGADGYTF
>TRBV6-6|13|few
CASSASAQETQYF
>TRBV12-3/TRBV12-4|16|few
CASSLIRDRAHYGYTF
>TRBV27|16|-
CASSLPAGGIRNEQFF
>TRBV5-1|16|-
CASSSSLTRESYEQYF
>TRBV20-1|17|-
CSALGLSGASSYNEQFF
>TRBV6-5|13|-
CASSYRGNNEQFF
>TRBV7-2|16|once
CASSLEARPGPYEQYF
>TRBV6-5|14|few
CASSYSDRPGGYTF
>TRBV28|16|-
CASSFWTRTSNQPQHF
>TRBV5-1|16|few
CASRRTSGGGTDTQYF
>TRBV24-1|15|few
CATSDGAGTYKEQFF
>TRBV5-1|17|-
CASSLVALAGGSSIQYF
>TRBV12-3/TRBV12-4|14|few
CASSRAARTHEQYF
>TRBV6-1|18|few
CASSDPARWDRGNYGYTF